One sample yielded the 27 T cell receptor beta chains listed below, sequenced in a study of T cell changes during pregnancy in multiple sclerosis. Profiled with immunoSEQ multiplex PCR; TCRdb holds only in-frame clones, not every one. The data show approximately 8,500 clones, over 70% seen once. This specimen consisted of CD8+ T cells from peripheral blood mononuclear cells, obtained in the first trimester of pregnancy. The receptors shown here come from a female donor in good health, enrolled as a control in a pregnancy study.

J is TRBJ1-2 and V is TRBV11-2, with 7 bases lining up with TRBD1. CDR1 is SGHAT and CDR2 is FQNNGV in the germline V gene. The V gene end was trimmed by 1 base and the J gene end by 3 bases; junction bases not matched to a gene: 2. The CDR3 totals 14 residues. DNA of the CDR3: TGTGCCAGCAGCTTAGGAGGGACAGACTATGGCTACACCTTC. Its protein product is CASSLGGTDYGYTF.

This clone is categorized as medium-sized. This chain joins TRBV6-4 and TRBJ2-3; TRBD2 aligns across 12 bases. This CDR3 is 15 amino acids long. The V gene end was trimmed by 5 bases and the J gene end by 3 bases; junction bases not matched to a gene: 3. From germline, CDR1 is MRHNA and CDR2 SNTAGT. CDR3: CASSPSGGATDTQYF. Here the CDR3 DNA reads TGTGCCAGCAGTCCTAGCGGGGGGGCAACAGATACGCAGTATTTT.

This chain uses TRBV13 with TRBJ1-2, with D tentatively TRBD1 (5 bases). The V gene's germline CDR1 is PRHDT and CDR2 FYEKMQ (reference sequence). CDR3 length: 12 amino acids. Between the trimmed V and J ends, which lost 0 bases and 12 bases, there was a span of 11 bases. The CDR3 DNA reads as TGTGCCAGCAGCTTAGGACCAGGGTTCCACACCTTC. It codes for CASSLGPGFHTF.

The gene calls are TRBV19 and TRBJ1-5, with 7 bases matching TRBD1. Germline trimming cut 4 bases from V and 2 bases from J; bases unmatched to any gene: 11. This CDR3 spans 17 amino acids. From germline, CDR1 is LNHDA and CDR2 SQIVND (reference sequence). CDR3 sequence reads: CASSNWRGRGGNQPQHF. The CDR3 DNA sequence: TGTGCCAGTAGTAACTGGCGCGGCAGGGGGGGCAATCAGCCCCAGCATTTT.

V and J are TRBV15 and TRBJ2-2; unclear D gene. CDR3 size: 16 residues. Trimming removed 0 bases from V and 0 bases from J, with 8 bases in between. The germline gives CDR1 LNHNV, CDR2 YYDKDF (reference sequence). The CDR3 DNA follows: TGTGCCACCAGCAGAGAACAGAGCCCGAACACCGGGGAGCTGTTTTTT. It yields the protein CATSREQSPNTGELFF.

The J gene is TRBJ2-2, the V gene TRBV6-4; D possibly corresponds to TRBD2 (5 bases). The CDR3 runs 13 residues. Germline V gene data show CDR1 as MRHNA and CDR2 as SNTAGT. V was shortened by 4 bases and J by 4 bases, with 7 bases between the two germline ends. This CDR3 is CASSVAGTGELFF. DNA for the CDR3: TGTGCCAGCAGTGTTGCGGGCACCGGGGAGCTGTTTTTT.

The chain couples TRBV6-6 to TRBJ2-1; 7 bases match TRBD2. Trimming took 0 bases from V and 7 from J; bases not matched to a gene: 3. Germline V gene lookup returns CDR1 MNHNY and CDR2 SVGAGI (reference sequence). This CDR3 has 14 residues. DNA of the CDR3: TGTGCCAGCAGTTACTCCTGGGGGGGAAATGAGCAGTTCTTC. Translation gives CASSYSWGGNEQFF.

Points on this clone: The sample contains more than one DNA sequence encoding this CDR3. CDR3 sequence reads: CASSQDPPGQGAHEQYF. CDR3 DNA: TGTGCCAGCAGCCAAGATCCACCGGGACAGGGAGCCCACGAGCAGTACTTC. V is TRBV4-2 and J is TRBJ2-7; TRBD1 matches 9 bases. The CDR3 is 17 residues long. Germline V gives CDR1 LGHNA, CDR2 YNFKEQ. J lost 5 bases, V lost 0 bases, and 11 bases had no gene match.

The rearrangement joins TRBV28 to TRBJ2-7; D is undetermined. V lost 1 base and J lost 2, with 9 bases in between. The CDR3 has 14 residues. Looked up from germline, CDR1 is MDHEN and CDR2 is SYDVKM. CDR3 residues: CASSLSGFPYEQYF. CDR3 bases: TGTGCCAGCAGTTTATCAGGATTCCCCTACGAGCAGTACTTC.

The V and J genes are TRBV19 and TRBJ2-3, with 8 bases lining up with TRBD2. The junction had 14 bases not matched to a gene; V was cut back by 3 bases and J by 3 bases. The CDR3 length is 18 residues. Germline V CDR1 and CDR2: LNHDA, SQIVND (reference sequence). The CDR3 DNA reads as TGTGCCAGTAGTATCCGAAGCGGGAGCGGTTCTTCTACAGATACGCAGTATTTT. Its translation is CASSIRSGSGSSTDTQYF.

By frequency in the sample, this clone is medium-sized. The CDR3 reads CASSLSQGTEAFF. In DNA form, the CDR3 reads TGTGCCAGCAGCTTAAGTCAGGGGACTGAAGCTTTCTTT. The genes are TRBV11-2 and TRBJ1-1; a possible D gene is TRBD1 (6 bases). This CDR3 is built from 13 residues. CDR1 is SGHAT, CDR2 FQNNGV, per germline. V was clipped by 2 bases and J by 5 bases, with 9 bases between them.

J is TRBJ2-7 and V is TRBV20-1, with D perhaps TRBD2 (5 bases). The germline V gene encodes CDR1 DFQATT and CDR2 SNEGSKA (reference sequence). This CDR3 has 10 amino acids. The CDR3 nucleotides read TGCAGCCAAAAGGGAGACGAGCAGTACTTC. It encodes CSQKGDEQYF.

Sample share makes this clone large (0.1 to 1%). This chain links TRBV6-1 with TRBJ2-6; 7 nucleotides align to TRBD1. V trimming: 2 bases; J trimming: 2 bases; junction bases outside the gene matches: 3. The CDR3 loop spans 16 amino acids. Germline CDR1 is MNHNS and CDR2 is SASEGT. This chain's CDR3 is CASSEIQGTGANVLTF. The CDR3 DNA follows: TGTGCCAGCAGTGAAATACAGGGGACTGGGGCCAACGTCCTGACTTTC.

The chain couples TRBV19 to TRBJ2-2; D gene uncertain. Trimming removed 4 bases at V and 6 bases at J, with 9 bases between. Germline CDR1 LNHDA, CDR2 SQIVND (reference sequence). The CDR3 extends over 13 amino acids. CDR3 in amino acids: CASSSEPPGELFF. The CDR3 nucleotides read TGTGCCAGTAGTAGTGAGCCCCCCGGGGAGCTGTTTTTT.

The chain couples TRBV7-9 to TRBJ2-7; D remains unclear. The germline V and J ends were trimmed by 5 bases and 1 base, with 12 bases remaining between them. Per the germline V gene, CDR1 is SEHNR and CDR2 is FQNEAQ (reference sequence). The length of the CDR3 is 14 residues. CDR3 residues: CASSPMERSYEQYF. DNA of the CDR3: TGTGCCAGCAGCCCAATGGAGCGATCCTACGAGCAGTACTTC.

The chain couples TRBV9 to TRBJ2-3; D possibly corresponds to TRBD2 (7 bases). V was shortened by 0 bases and J by 2 bases, with 16 bases between the two germline ends. CDR1 is SGDLS, CDR2 YYNGEE, per germline. This CDR3 comprises 17 residues. This CDR3 reads CASSVDFRGGATDTQYF. CDR3 nucleotides: TGTGCCAGCAGCGTAGATTTTAGGGGGGGGGCCACAGATACGCAGTATTTT.

Judged by abundance, this clone is medium-sized. V gene TRBV6-5 combines with J gene TRBJ2-3, with 8 bases fitting TRBD1. There are 15 residues in the CDR3. After removal of 4 bases from V and 6 bases from J, the junction contained 9 bases not matched to a gene. The germline V gene encodes CDR1 MNHEY and CDR2 SVGAGI. Here the CDR3 reads CASSLAGTGPDTQYF. The CDR3 DNA sequence: TGTGCCAGCAGTTTAGCCGGGACAGGCCCGGATACGCAGTATTTT.

The chain joins TRBV7-9 to TRBJ1-2; maybe TRBD1 (6 bases). Germline lookup yields CDR1 SEHNR and CDR2 FQNEAQ (reference sequence). The V end lost 3 bases, the J end lost 6 bases, and 11 bases lay between the germline ends. The CDR3 sequence is 13 residues long. CDR3: CASSFAQGDGYTF. CDR3 in DNA: TGTGCCAGCAGCTTTGCACAGGGTGATGGCTACACCTTC.

The chain has TRBV6-4 and TRBJ2-5, with D perhaps matching TRBD2 (5 bases). Trimming stripped 0 bases from V and 4 bases from J, with 9 bases between. Germline assignment: CDR1 MRHNA and CDR2 SNTAGT. This CDR3 contains 14 residues. The CDR3 nucleotides read TGTGCCAGCAGTGACTCGGCGGGCTCAGAGACCCAGTACTTC. This encodes CASSDSAGSETQYF.

V gene TRBV7-8 combines with J gene TRBJ2-7; 7 positions match TRBD2. Germline CDR1 and CDR2: SGHVS and FQNEAQ. The CDR3 extends over 15 amino acids. Trimming took 5 bases from V and 7 from J; bases not matched to a gene: 14. CDR3 sequence (DNA): TGTGCCAGCAGCCGCCTCGGGGGGACGGGCGGGGAGCAGTACTTC. It encodes CASSRLGGTGGEQYF.

The chain recombines TRBV6-4 with TRBJ1-1; D call uncertain. This CDR3 comprises 13 residues. Germline-derived CDR1 and CDR2 are MRHNA and SNTAGT. The ends were cut back, 6 bases at V and 1 base at J, with 9 bases in the middle. CDR3 bases: TGTGCCAGCAGGGCCGGAGAGAACACTGAAGCTTTCTTT. The encoded protein is CASRAGENTEAFF.

This clone occurred a few times. The chain joins TRBV27 to TRBJ2-3; TRBD1 matches at 7 bases. V shed 9 bases, J shed 2 bases, and the junction held 11 bases outside the gene matches. CDR3 size: 15 residues. Germline lookup yields CDR1 MNHEY and CDR2 SMNVEV (reference sequence). CDR3: CASSPWTGITDTQYF. Written as DNA, the CDR3 is TGTGCCAGTTCCCCATGGACAGGAATCACAGATACGCAGTATTTT.

The chain couples TRBV15 to TRBJ2-5, with D perhaps matching TRBD2 (5 bases). Germline V gene sequence: CDR1 LNHNV, CDR2 YYDKDF (reference sequence). CDR3 size: 14 residues. V dropped 7 bases and J dropped 5 bases, with 17 bases sitting between them. The CDR3, as DNA: TGTGCCACCAAACTCTTCCGGGAATGGGAGACCCAGTACTTC. Amino acids: CATKLFREWETQYF.

V usage is TRBV2 and J usage is TRBJ2-5, with a weak D call TRBD2 (7 bases). CDR3 length equals 14 residues. V was clipped by 6 bases and J by 9 bases, with 20 bases between them. The germline V gene encodes CDR1 SNHLY and CDR2 FYNNEI. DNA for the CDR3: TGTGCCAGCAGAGAGGCGGGGGCGGGTGAGGCCCAGTACTTC. It yields the protein CASREAGAGEAQYF.

This chain links TRBV7-8 with TRBJ2-7; D perhaps matches TRBD2 (5 bases). The germline V and J ends were trimmed by 6 bases and 3 bases, with 15 bases remaining between them. From germline, CDR1 is SGHVS and CDR2 FQNEAQ. CDR3 size: 14 residues. CDR3 in amino acids: CASSVIDGNYEQYF. The CDR3 bases are TGTGCCAGCAGTGTCATCGACGGGAACTACGAGCAGTACTTC. Together with reference TRBV7-8 and TRBJ2-7, the CDR3 gives the full variable domain: GAGVSQSPRYKVAKRGQDVALRCDPISGHVSLFWYQQALGQGPEFLTYFQNEAQLDKSGLPSDRFFAERPEGSVSTLKIQRTQQEDSAVYLCASSVIDGNYEQYFGPGTRLTVT.

This chain links TRBV6-4 with TRBJ2-3; 12 bases are a match to TRBD2. CDR1 MRHNA and CDR2 SNTAGT come from the germline V gene. The V gene end was trimmed by 5 bases and the J gene end by 4 bases; junction bases not matched to a gene: 4. The CDR3 sequence is 15 residues long. In DNA form, the CDR3 reads TGTGCCAGCAGTCCTAGCGGGGGGGCCCCAGATACGCAGTATTTT. Protein sequence: CASSPSGGAPDTQYF.

The J gene is TRBJ1-5, the V gene TRBV4-3, with D perhaps TRBD1 (6 bases). Germline values: CDR1 LGHNA, CDR2 YSLEER. The V end was cut by 0 bases, the J end by 4 bases, with 10 bases between. The CDR3 covers 15 residues. This CDR3 reads CASSQDLDRNQPQHF. CDR3 sequence (DNA): TGCGCCAGCAGCCAAGATCTGGACAGAAATCAGCCCCAGCATTTT.